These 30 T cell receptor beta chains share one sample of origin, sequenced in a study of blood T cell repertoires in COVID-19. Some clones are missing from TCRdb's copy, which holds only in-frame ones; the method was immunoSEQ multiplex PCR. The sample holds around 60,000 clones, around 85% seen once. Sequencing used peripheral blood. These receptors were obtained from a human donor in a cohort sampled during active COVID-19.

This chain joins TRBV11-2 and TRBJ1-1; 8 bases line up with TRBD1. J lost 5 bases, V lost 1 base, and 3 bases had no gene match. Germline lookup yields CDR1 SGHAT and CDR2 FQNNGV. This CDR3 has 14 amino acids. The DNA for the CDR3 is TGTGCCAGCAGCTTAGGGACAGGGTGGACTGAAGCTTTCTTT. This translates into CASSLGTGWTEAFF.

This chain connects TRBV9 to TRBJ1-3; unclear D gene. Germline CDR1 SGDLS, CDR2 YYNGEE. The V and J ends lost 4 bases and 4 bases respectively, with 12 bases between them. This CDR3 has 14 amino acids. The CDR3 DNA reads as TGTGCCAGCAGCCTCGGGGTAGGAGGAAACACCATATATTTT. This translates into CASSLGVGGNTIYF.

DNA of the CDR3: TGCGCCAGCAGCCAAGCCACGGACAGGGCCTACGAGCAGTACTTC. Amino acid sequence: CASSQATDRAYEQYF. This chain connects TRBV4-1 to TRBJ2-7; the match to TRBD1 covers 8 bases. The CDR3 is 15 residues long. J was trimmed by 2 bases and V by 1 base; bases with no gene match: 4. CDR1 and CDR2 from the germline V gene are MGHRA and YSYEKL.

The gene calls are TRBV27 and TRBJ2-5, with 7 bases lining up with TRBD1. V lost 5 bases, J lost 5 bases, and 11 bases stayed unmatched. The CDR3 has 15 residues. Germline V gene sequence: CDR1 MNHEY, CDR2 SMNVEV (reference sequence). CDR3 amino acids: CASSPSAGGTETQYF. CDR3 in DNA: TGTGCCAGCAGTCCATCGGCAGGGGGAACGGAGACCCAGTACTTC.

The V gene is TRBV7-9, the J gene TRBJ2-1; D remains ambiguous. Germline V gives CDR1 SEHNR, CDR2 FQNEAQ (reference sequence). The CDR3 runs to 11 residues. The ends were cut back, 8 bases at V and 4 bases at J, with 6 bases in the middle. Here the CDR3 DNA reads TGTGCCAGCTTTCAGTACAATGAGCAGTTCTTC. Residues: CASFQYNEQFF.

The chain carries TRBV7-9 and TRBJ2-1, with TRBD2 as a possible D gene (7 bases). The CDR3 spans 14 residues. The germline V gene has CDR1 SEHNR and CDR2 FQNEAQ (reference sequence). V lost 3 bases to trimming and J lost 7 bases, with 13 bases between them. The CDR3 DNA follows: TGTGCCAGCAGCTTCACCGGGGGGCCGAATGAGCAGTTCTTC. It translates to CASSFTGGPNEQFF.

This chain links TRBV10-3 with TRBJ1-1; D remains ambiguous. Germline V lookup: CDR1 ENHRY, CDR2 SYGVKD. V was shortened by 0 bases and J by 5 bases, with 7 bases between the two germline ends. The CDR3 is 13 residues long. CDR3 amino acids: CAISESGGTEAFF. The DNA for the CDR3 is TGTGCCATCAGTGAGTCGGGAGGGACTGAAGCTTTCTTT.

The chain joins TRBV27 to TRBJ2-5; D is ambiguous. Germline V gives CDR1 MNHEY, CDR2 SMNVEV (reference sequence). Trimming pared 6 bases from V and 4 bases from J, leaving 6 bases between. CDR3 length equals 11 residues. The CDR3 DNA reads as TGTGCCAGCAGCGAGAGAGAGACCCAGTACTTC. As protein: CASSERETQYF.

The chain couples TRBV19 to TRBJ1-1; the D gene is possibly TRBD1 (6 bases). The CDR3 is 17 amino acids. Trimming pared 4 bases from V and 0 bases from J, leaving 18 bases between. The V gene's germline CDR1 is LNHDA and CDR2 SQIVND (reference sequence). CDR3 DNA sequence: TGTGCCAGTAGTAGCACCTCGGGGGGGCACATGAACACTGAAGCTTTCTTT. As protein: CASSSTSGGHMNTEAFF.

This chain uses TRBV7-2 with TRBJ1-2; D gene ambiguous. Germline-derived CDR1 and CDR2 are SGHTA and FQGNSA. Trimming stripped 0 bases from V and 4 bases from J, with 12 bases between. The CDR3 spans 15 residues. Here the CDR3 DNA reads TGTGCCAGCAGCTTAGCAACCCTGGGAGGCTATGGCTACACCTTC. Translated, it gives CASSLATLGGYGYTF.

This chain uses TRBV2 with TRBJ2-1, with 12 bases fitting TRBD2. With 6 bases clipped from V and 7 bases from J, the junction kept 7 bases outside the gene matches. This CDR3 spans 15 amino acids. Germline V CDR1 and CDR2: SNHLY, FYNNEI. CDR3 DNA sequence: TGTGCCAGCAGGTCGACTAGCGGGAGTTTAAATGAGCAGTTCTTC. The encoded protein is CASRSTSGSLNEQFF.

CDR3 in amino acids: CASSLVESSYEQYF. The CDR3 coding sequence is TGTGCCAGCAGTTTAGTGGAGAGCTCCTACGAGCAGTACTTC. This chain uses TRBV28 with TRBJ2-7; D ambiguous. The CDR3 runs 14 residues. V dropped 2 bases and J dropped 0 bases, with 8 bases sitting between them. CDR1 and CDR2 (germline): MDHEN, SYDVKM. The full variable domain, completed using reference TRBV28 and TRBJ2-7, is DVKVTQSSRYLVKRTGEKVFLECVQDMDHENMFWYRQDPGLGLRLIYFSYDVKMKEKGDIPEGYSVSREKKERFSLILESASTNQTSMYLCASSLVESSYEQYFGPGTRLTVT.

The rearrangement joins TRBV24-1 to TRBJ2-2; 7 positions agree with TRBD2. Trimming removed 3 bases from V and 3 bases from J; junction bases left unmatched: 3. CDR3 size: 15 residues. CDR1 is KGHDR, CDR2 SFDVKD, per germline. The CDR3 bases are TGTGCCACCAGTGATGGGGGAGGGCACACCGGGGAGCTGTTTTTT. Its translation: CATSDGGGHTGELFF.

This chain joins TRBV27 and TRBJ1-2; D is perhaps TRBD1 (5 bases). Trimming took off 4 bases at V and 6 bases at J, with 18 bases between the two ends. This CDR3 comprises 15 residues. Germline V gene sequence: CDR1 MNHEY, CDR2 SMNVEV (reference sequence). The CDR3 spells CASSSTATVSNGYTF. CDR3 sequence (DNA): TGTGCCAGCAGTTCCACCGCGACAGTTTCGAATGGCTACACCTTC.

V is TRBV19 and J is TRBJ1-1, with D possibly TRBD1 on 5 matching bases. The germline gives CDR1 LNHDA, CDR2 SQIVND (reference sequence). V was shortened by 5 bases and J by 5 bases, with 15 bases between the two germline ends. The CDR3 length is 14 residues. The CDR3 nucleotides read TGTGCCAGTAGTTACAGGCAGGGTTGGACTGAAGCTTTCTTT. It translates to CASSYRQGWTEAFF.

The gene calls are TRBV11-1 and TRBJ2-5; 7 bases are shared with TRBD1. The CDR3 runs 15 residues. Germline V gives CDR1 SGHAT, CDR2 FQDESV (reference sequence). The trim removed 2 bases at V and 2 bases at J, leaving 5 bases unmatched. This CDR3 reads CASSLSRGQQETQYF. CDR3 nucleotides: TGTGCCAGCAGCTTAAGTAGGGGGCAGCAAGAGACCCAGTACTTC.

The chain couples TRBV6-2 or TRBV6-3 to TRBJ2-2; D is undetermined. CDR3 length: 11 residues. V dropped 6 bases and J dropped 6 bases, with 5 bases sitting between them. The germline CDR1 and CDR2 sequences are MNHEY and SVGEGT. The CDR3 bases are TGTGCCAGCAGCGGCCCCGGGGAGCTGTTTTTT. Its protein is CASSGPGELFF.

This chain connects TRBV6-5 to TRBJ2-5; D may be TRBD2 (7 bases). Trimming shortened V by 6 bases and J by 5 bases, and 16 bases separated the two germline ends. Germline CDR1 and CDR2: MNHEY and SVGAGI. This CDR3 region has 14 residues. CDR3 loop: CASRAGGARETQYF. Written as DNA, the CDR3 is TGTGCCAGCAGGGCTGGGGGGGCTCGGGAGACCCAGTACTTC.

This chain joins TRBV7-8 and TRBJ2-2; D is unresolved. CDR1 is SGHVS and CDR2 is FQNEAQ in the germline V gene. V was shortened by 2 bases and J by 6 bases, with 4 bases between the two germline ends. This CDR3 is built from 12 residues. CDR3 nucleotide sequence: TGTGCCAGCAGCTTAAGCCCCGGGGAGCTGTTTTTT. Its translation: CASSLSPGELFF.

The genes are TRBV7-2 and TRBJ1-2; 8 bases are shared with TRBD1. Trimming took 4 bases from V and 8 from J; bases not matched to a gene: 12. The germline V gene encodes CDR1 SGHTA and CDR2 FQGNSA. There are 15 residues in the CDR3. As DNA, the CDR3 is TGTGCCAGCAGCTGGAAAGACAGGGGAGGGCAAGGCTACACCTTC. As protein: CASSWKDRGGQGYTF.

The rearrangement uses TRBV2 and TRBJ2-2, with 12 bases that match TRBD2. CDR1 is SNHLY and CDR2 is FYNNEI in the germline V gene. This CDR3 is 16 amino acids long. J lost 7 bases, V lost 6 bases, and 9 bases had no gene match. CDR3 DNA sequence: TGTGCCAGCAGCCTCCCTAGCGGGAGGGTCGACGGGGAGCTGTTTTTT. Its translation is CASSLPSGRVDGELFF.

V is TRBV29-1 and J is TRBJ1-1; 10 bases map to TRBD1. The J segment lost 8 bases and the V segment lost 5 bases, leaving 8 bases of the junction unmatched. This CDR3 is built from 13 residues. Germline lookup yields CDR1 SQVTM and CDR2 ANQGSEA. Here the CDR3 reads CSVTRDRGREAFF. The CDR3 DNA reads TGCAGCGTTACTCGGGACAGGGGTCGGGAAGCTTTCTTT.

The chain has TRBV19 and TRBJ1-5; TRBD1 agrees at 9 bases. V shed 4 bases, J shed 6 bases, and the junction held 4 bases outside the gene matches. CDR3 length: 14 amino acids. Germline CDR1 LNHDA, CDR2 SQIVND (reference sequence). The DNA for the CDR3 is TGTGCCAGTAGTAGGGACAGGGAGGGTCAGCCCCAGCATTTT. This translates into CASSRDREGQPQHF.

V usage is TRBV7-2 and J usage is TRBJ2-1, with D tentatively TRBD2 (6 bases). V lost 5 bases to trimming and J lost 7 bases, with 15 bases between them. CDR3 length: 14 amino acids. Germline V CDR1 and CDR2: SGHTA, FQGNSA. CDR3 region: CASSPAGPRNEQFF. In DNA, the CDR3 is TGTGCCAGCAGCCCTGCGGGGCCTAGAAATGAGCAGTTCTTC.

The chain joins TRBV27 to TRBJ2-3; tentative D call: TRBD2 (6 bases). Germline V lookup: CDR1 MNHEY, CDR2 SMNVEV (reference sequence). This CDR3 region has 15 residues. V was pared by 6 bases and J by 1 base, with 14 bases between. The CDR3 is CASRGLRAGTDTQYF. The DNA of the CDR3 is TGTGCCAGCAGGGGACTCCGAGCAGGCACAGATACGCAGTATTTT.

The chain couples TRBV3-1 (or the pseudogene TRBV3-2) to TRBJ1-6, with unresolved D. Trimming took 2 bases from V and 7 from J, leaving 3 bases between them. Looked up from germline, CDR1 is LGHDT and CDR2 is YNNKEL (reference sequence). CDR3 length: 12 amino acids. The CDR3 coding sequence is TGTGCCAGCAGCCAACTCAATTCACCCCTCCACTTT. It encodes CASSQLNSPLHF.

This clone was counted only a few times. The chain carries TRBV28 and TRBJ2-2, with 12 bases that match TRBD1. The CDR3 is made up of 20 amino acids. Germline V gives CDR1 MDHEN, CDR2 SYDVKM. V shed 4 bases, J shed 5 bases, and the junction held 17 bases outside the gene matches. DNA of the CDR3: TGTGCCAGCAGTTCATTATGGGACAGGGGGCGAAGGCGAGGAACCGGGGAGCTGTTTTTT. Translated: CASSSLWDRGRRRGTGELFF.

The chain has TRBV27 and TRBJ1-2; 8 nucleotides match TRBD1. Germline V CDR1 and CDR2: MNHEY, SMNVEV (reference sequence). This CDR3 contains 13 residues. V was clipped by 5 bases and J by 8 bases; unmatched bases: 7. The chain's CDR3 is CASSPGQGLGYTF. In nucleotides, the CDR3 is TGTGCCAGCAGTCCCGGACAGGGCCTGGGCTACACCTTC.

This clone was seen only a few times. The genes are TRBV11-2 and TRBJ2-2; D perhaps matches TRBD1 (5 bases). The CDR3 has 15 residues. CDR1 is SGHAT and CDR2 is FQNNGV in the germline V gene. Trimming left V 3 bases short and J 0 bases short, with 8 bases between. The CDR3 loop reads CASSFRTTNTGELFF. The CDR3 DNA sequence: TGTGCCAGCAGCTTTCGGACAACGAACACCGGGGAGCTGTTTTTT.

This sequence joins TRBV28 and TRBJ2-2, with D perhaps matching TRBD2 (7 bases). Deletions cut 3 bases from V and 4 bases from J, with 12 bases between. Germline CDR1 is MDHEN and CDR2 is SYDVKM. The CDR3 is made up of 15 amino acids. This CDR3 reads CASSFNGGRTGELFF. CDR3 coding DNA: TGTGCCAGCAGTTTTAACGGGGGGCGCACCGGGGAGCTGTTTTTT.